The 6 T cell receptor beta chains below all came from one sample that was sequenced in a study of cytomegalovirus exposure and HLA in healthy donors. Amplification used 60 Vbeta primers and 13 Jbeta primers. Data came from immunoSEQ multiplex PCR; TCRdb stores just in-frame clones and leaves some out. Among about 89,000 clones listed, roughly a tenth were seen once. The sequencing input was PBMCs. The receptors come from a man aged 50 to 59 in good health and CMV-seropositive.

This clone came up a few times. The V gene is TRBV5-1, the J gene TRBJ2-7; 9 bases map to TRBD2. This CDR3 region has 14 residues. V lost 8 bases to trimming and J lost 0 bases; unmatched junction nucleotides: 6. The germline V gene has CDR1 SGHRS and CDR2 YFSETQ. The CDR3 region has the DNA TGCGCCAGTAAACTAGCGGGTTCCTCCTACGAGCAGTACTTC. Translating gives CASKLAGSSYEQYF.

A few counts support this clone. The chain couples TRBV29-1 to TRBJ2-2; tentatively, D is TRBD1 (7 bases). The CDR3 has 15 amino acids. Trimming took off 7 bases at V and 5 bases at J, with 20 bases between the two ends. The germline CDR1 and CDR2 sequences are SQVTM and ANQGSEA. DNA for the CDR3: TGCAGCGCCCCCATAGGGGGCGCGGGGACCGGGGAGCTGTTTTTT. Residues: CSAPIGGAGTGELFF.

The CDR3 region has the DNA TGTGCCAGCAGCTTAACAGGGGGCGGCTATGGCTACACCTTC. This gives the protein CASSLTGGGYGYTF. This rearrangement joins TRBV5-6 to TRBJ1-2; TRBD1 aligns across 9 bases. Germline V gene data show CDR1 as SGHDT and CDR2 as YYEEEE. The CDR3 totals 14 residues. The junction had 3 bases not matched to a gene; V was cut back by 2 bases and J by 4 bases.

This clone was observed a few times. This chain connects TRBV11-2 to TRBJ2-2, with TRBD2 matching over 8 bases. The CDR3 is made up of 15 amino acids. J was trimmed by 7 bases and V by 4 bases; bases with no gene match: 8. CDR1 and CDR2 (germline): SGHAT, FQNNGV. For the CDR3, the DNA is TGTGCCAGCAGCTCCGGGACTAGAGTAGTCGGGGAGCTGTTTTTT. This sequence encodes CASSSGTRVVGELFF. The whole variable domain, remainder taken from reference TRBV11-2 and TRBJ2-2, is EAGVAQSPRYKIIEKRQSVAFWCNPISGHATLYWYQQILGQGPKLLIQFQNNGVVDDSQLPKDRFSAERLKGVDSTLKIQPAKLEDSAVYLCASSSGTRVVGELFFGEGSRLTVL.

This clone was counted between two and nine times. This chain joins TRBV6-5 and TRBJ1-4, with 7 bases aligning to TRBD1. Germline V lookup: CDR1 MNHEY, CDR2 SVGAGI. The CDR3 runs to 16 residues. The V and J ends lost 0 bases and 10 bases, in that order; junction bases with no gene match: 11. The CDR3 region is CASSYSIVGGDGKLFF. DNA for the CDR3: TGTGCCAGCAGTTACTCGATTGTAGGGGGCGACGGAAAACTGTTTTTT.

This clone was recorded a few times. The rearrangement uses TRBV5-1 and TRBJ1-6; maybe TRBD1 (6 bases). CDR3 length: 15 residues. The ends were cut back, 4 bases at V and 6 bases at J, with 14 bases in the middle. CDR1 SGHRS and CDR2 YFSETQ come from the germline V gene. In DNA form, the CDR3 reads TGCGCCAGCAGCGTACAGGGTGACGGTAATTCACCCCTCCACTTT. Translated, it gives CASSVQGDGNSPLHF.